This entry features one TCR beta chain sequence. Time point described: blood 2 weeks post-SBRT. Treatment in this sample: 15 Gy SBRT to primary tumor, nephrectomy 4 weeks later. Blood was sampled at baseline, 2 weeks and 4 weeks after SBRT. Clear cell pathology was present in this patient's renal cell carcinoma. Data came from immunoSEQ multiplex PCR; TCRdb stores just in-frame clones and leaves some out. The sample yields more than 75,000 clones, 80% to 90% seen once. The data belong to a study of radiation and T cells in renal cell carcinoma. The clonotype was recovered from a woman in her forties or fifties with renal cell carcinoma. Specimen: blood, collected from a patient whose treatment included radiotherapy and nephrectomy.

The CDR3 region is CASKRPGAGANVLTF. CDR3 sequence (DNA): TGTGCCAGCAAAAGGCCAGGGGCGGGGGCCAACGTCCTGACTTTC. This chain joins TRBV6-6 and TRBJ2-6; tentatively, D is TRBD1 (6 bases). The length of the CDR3 is 15 residues. V dropped 7 bases and J dropped 4 bases, with 14 bases sitting between them. The germline gives CDR1 MNHNY, CDR2 SVGAGI (reference sequence).